The source of this TCR beta chain is a study of T cell responses to AZD1222 COVID-19 vaccine. General study results and limits: Elevations in Spike-specific TCR breadth and depth followed administration of two AZD1222 doses. Nearly half of the spike-specific TCRs reportedly recognize variant regions that carry no mutations. Only six people who got AZD1222 tested seropositive at baseline. Donors were chiefly white British, with a greater number of females, and clonal diversity was perhaps underestimated.

Trimming removed 4 bases at V and 3 bases at J, with 16 bases between. The CDR3 spans 15 residues. Germline CDR1 reads SGHNT; CDR2 reads YYREEE (reference sequence). Profiled with immunoSEQ multiplex PCR; TCRdb holds only in-frame clones, not every one. The table has over 95,000 clones, about 86% seen once. Regarding this clone: Its target is not known.

V usage is TRBV5-4 and J usage is TRBJ1-1; possibly TRBD1 for D (5 bases). The sample in question was peripheral blood, obtained on day 0 of AZD1222 vaccination. The TCR comes from an adult in good health. CDR3 nucleotides: TGTGCCAGCAGCGACGCCCGCAGGGTAGACACTGAAGCTTTCTTT. This gives the protein CASSDARRVDTEAFF.